This entry describes one TCR beta chain. This specimen comes from a study of blood T cell repertoires in COVID-19. About the study: The United States, Italy and Spain supplied acute and convalescent COVID-19 samples. The cDNA or gDNA used as material had been derived from T cells, B-cell-depleted T cells, or PBMCs.

Trimming shortened V by 5 bases and J by 2 bases, and 13 bases separated the two germline ends. CDR1 and CDR2 from the germline V gene are MDHEN and SYDVKM. The CDR3 runs 14 residues. Authors' methods: Quantification of nucleated cells was approximated via reference gene primer amplification. The data were produced by immunoSEQ multiplex PCR, yet TCRdb's version contains in-frame clones alone and is incomplete. The D gene and trimming were derived from the DNA, and the V and J assignments and clone size from that table. The sample records fewer than 250,000 clones, about 80% being singletons. This receptor was taken from a woman aged 80 or over with acute or convalescent COVID-19. The sequenced sample was peripheral blood. This chain uses TRBV28 with TRBJ2-7, with a possible D match to TRBD1 (6 bases). As DNA, the CDR3 is TGTGCCAGCAGTACCGGTGGGGGCGCCTACGAGCAGTACTTC. Translation gives CASSTGGGAYEQYF.